The 14 T cell receptor beta chains reported below all come from one sample, sequenced in a study of T-cell reconstitution after alpha-beta-depleted transplantation in children (dated by TCRdb to 2016 to 2018). Receptor amplification or capture employed PCR. Sequenced using an Illumina HiSeq 2500. TCR library preparation used molecular barcoding, with unique molecular identifiers applied to normalize quantification of the TCRbeta repertoire. In-frame beta chains were kept once TCRdb had trimmed the public reads at Q25 with fastp and called clones with MiXCR. Records with the same CDR3 protein are collapsed into one entry carrying the most frequent genes and DNA. Across this sample there are roughly 500,000 distinct CDR3 sequences, with about 30% seen only once. 2.4% of the sample lies in the top ten. Sequenced here: PBMCs from the stem cell graft donor, sampled from the stem cell graft. All receptors come from a human donor who donated a stem cell graft to a child with aplastic anemia.

This clonotype was seen a few times. The chain is built from TRBV20-1 and TRBJ2-3, with D tentatively TRBD2 (6 bases). This CDR3 is 14 amino acids long. CDR1 and CDR2 from the germline V gene are DFQATT and SNEGSKA (reference sequence). The V gene lost 6 bases and the J gene lost 2 bases, with 15 bases spanning the gap. The CDR3 sequence is CSATKGLNTDTQYF. The CDR3 nucleotides read TGCAGTGCGACCAAAGGACTAAACACAGATACGCAGTATTTT.

V is TRBV7-2 and J is TRBJ2-1; 8 nucleotides align to TRBD1. V dropped 5 bases and J dropped 9; count of bases not matched to a gene: 12. The CDR3 totals 15 residues. Germline CDR1 SGHTA, CDR2 FQGNSA. The CDR3 loop reads CASSPLPVQGGEQFF. For the CDR3, the DNA is TGTGCCAGCAGCCCCCTCCCCGTACAGGGGGGTGAGCAGTTCTTC.

This chain uses TRBV15 with TRBJ1-6; D ambiguous. Trimming took off 1 base at V and 9 bases at J, with 7 bases between the two ends. The CDR3 is made up of 13 amino acids. Germline V gene data show CDR1 as LNHNV and CDR2 as YYDKDF (reference sequence). Here the CDR3 reads CATSRGEGSPLHF. Here the CDR3 DNA reads TGTGCCACCAGCAGAGGGGAGGGTTCACCCCTCCACTTT. Combining the CDR3 with reference TRBV15 and TRBJ1-6 gives the whole variable domain DAMVIQNPRYQVTQFGKPVTLSCSQTLNHNVMYWYQQKSSQAPKLLFHYYDKDFNNEADTPDNFQSRRPNTSFCFLDIRSPGLGDTAMYLCATSRGEGSPLHFGNGTRLTVT.

This clonotype was picked up a small number of times. The rearrangement links TRBV20-1 to TRBJ2-3, with 9 bases aligning to TRBD1. CDR3 length: 14 residues. V was clipped by 3 bases and J by 6 bases; unmatched bases: 7. Germline loops: CDR1 DFQATT, CDR2 SNEGSKA (reference sequence). CDR3 in amino acids: CSASPGQGLDTQYF. The CDR3 coding sequence is TGCAGTGCTAGTCCGGGACAGGGCCTGGATACGCAGTATTTT.

In this sample, this clonotype turned up a few times. Written as DNA, the CDR3 is TGTGCCAGCAGCGTTCCTTTTGGGACTCCGAACACCGGGGAGCTGTTTTTT. It is translated as CASSVPFGTPNTGELFF. The chain joins TRBV9 to TRBJ2-2, with D perhaps matching TRBD2 (6 bases). Trimming cost V 2 bases and J 0 bases, with 14 bases left between them. Germline V gives CDR1 SGDLS, CDR2 YYNGEE. The CDR3 extends over 17 amino acids.

Turning to this clonotype: A much larger clone lies one base from this, so it may be a read error. V gene TRBV27 combines with J gene TRBJ1-1; TRBD1 matches at 7 bases. The germline CDR1 and CDR2 sequences are MNHEY and SMNVEV (reference sequence). The CDR3 covers 15 residues. DNA for the CDR3: TGTGCCAGCAGTCCCTCGACAGGGTTGAACAATGAAGCTTTCTTT. Protein product: CASSPSTGLNNEAFF.

The chain couples TRBV10-2 to TRBJ1-1; a possible D gene is TRBD1 (5 bases). V was cut by 4 bases and J by 0 bases, with 9 bases left in between. The CDR3 contains 14 residues. Germline V lookup: CDR1 WSHSY, CDR2 SAAADI. CDR3 nucleotide sequence: TGCGCCAGCAGTGTACAGGATATGAACACTGAAGCTTTCTTT. Protein: CASSVQDMNTEAFF.

This rearrangement joins TRBV15 to TRBJ2-7; 15 positions match TRBD2. Germline CDR1 LNHNV, CDR2 YYDKDF (reference sequence). Losses at the gene ends were 4 bases for V and 5 bases for J; bases not matched to a gene: 6. The CDR3 is made up of 16 amino acids. The CDR3 sequence: CATSKGGLAGGNEQYV. CDR3 in DNA: TGTGCCACCAGCAAGGGTGGACTAGCGGGAGGGAACGAGCAGTACGTC.

V usage is TRBV7-9 and J usage is TRBJ1-5; D is undetermined. V gave up 6 bases and J gave up 6 bases, with 9 bases separating them. The V gene's germline CDR1 is SEHNR and CDR2 FQNEAQ (reference sequence). The CDR3 is 12 residues long. This CDR3 is CASRKNAQPQHF. The CDR3 DNA is TGTGCCAGCAGGAAAAATGCTCAGCCCCAGCATTTT.

The V and J genes are TRBV19 and TRBJ2-1; unclear D gene. Germline CDR1 reads LNHDA; CDR2 reads SQIVND (reference sequence). Trimming stripped 3 bases from V and 2 bases from J, with 8 bases between. The CDR3 is 14 residues long. The CDR3: CASSMGPTYNEQFF. CDR3 coding DNA: TGTGCCAGTAGTATGGGCCCAACCTACAATGAGCAGTTCTTC.

This clonotype was seen more than once but under ten times. V is TRBV12-3 or TRBV12-4 and J is TRBJ1-2; unclear D gene. Trimming cost V 3 bases and J 5 bases, with 13 bases left between them. The CDR3 has 14 amino acids. CDR3 DNA: TGTGCCAGCAGTTTGCACAGCCTAGGGTATGGCTACACCTTC. It codes for CASSLHSLGYGYTF.

The chain employs TRBV7-9 and TRBJ2-3, with TRBD1 matching over 8 bases. Losses at the gene ends were 2 bases for V and 3 bases for J; bases not matched to a gene: 4. There are 15 residues in the CDR3. In germline, CDR1 is SEHNR, CDR2 FQNEAQ (reference sequence). The CDR3 DNA reads TGTGCCAGCAGCTTATCCAGGGGGCGAACAGATACGCAGTATTTT. It yields the protein CASSLSRGRTDTQYF.

This clonotype showed up just once. The V call is TRBV14, the J call TRBJ2-3; tentatively, D is TRBD2 (6 bases). The CDR3 is made up of 16 amino acids. Germline values: CDR1 SGHDN, CDR2 FVKESK. The V gene lost 4 bases and the J gene lost 2 bases, with 16 bases spanning the gap. The DNA for the CDR3 is TGTGCCAGCAGCCCTAGACTAGTTCCGACCACAGATACGCAGTATTTT. Translation gives CASSPRLVPTTDTQYF.

The rearrangement uses TRBV11-1 and TRBJ2-3; 12 positions agree with TRBD2. CDR1 and CDR2 from the germline V gene are SGHAT and FQDESV (reference sequence). V was pared by 5 bases and J by 0 bases, with 12 bases of the junction left unmatched. The CDR3 length is 19 residues. The CDR3 loop is CASSRTSGRMLRSTDTQYF. DNA for the CDR3: TGTGCCAGCAGCCGTACTAGCGGGAGGATGTTGAGGAGCACAGATACGCAGTATTTT. Variable domain in full (rest from reference TRBV11-1 and TRBJ2-3): EAEVAQSPRYKITEKSQAVAFWCDPISGHATLYWYRQILGQGPELLVQFQDESVVDDSQLPKDRFSAERLKGVDSTLKIQPAELGDSAMYLCASSRTSGRMLRSTDTQYFGPGTRLTVL.